The 13 T cell receptor beta chains below were found in one sample sequenced in a study of CD8 T cells in Susac syndrome. Reverse transcription of 0.5 to 1 ug RNA was carried out with random hexamers. Using its own MiXCR run on the immunoSEQ multiplex PCR reads, TCRdb lists one record per CDR3 protein. The sample has around 130,000 distinct CDR3 sequences; roughly 89% are singletons. Sequenced: CD8+ T cells from PBMCs. Receptor source: a human donor with multiple sclerosis.

This clonotype was picked up a small number of times. V is TRBV19 and J is TRBJ1-5; tentative D call: TRBD1 (6 bases). The CDR3 is 15 amino acids. V lost 1 base and J 6 bases, leaving 13 bases between the germline ends. Germline lookup yields CDR1 LNHDA and CDR2 SQIVND (reference sequence). The chain's CDR3 is CASSIGPGDAQPQHF. CDR3 nucleotide sequence: TGTGCCAGTAGTATAGGCCCAGGGGATGCTCAGCCCCAGCATTTT.

In this sample, this clonotype turned up once. CDR3 sequence: CASWRGGNQPQHF. DNA for the CDR3: TGTGCCAGTTGGCGGGGGGGCAATCAGCCCCAGCATTTT. The rearrangement joins TRBV27 to TRBJ1-5, with a tentative D call TRBD1 (5 bases). The CDR3 is 13 amino acids. Trimming stripped 9 bases from V and 2 bases from J, with 11 bases between. Germline V CDR1 and CDR2: MNHEY, SMNVEV (reference sequence).

The CDR3 reads CASSLAIQGNTEAFF. CDR3 nucleotides: TGTGCCAGCAGCTTGGCGATACAGGGAAACACTGAAGCTTTCTTT. This sequence joins TRBV5-6 and TRBJ1-1, with a weak D call TRBD1 (6 bases). The CDR3 runs to 15 residues. Germline CDR1 SGHDT, CDR2 YYEEEE. Between the trimmed V and J ends, which lost 0 bases and 2 bases, there was a span of 11 bases.

The chain carries TRBV18 and TRBJ2-5; D is perhaps TRBD1 (6 bases). The V gene lost 3 bases and the J gene lost 5 bases, with 19 bases spanning the gap. The CDR3 totals 16 residues. Germline V gene lookup returns CDR1 KGHSH and CDR2 LQKENI. CDR3 amino acids: CASSPAAGDDWETQYF. The DNA of the CDR3 is TGTGCCAGCTCACCGGCTGCAGGGGACGATTGGGAGACCCAGTACTTC.

The J gene is TRBJ2-7, the V gene TRBV29-1; D perhaps matches TRBD2 (6 bases). From germline, CDR1 is SQVTM and CDR2 ANQGSEA. There are 11 residues in the CDR3. V shed 3 bases and J shed 4 bases, with 7 bases lying between them. Here the CDR3 reads CSVDGGYEQYF. CDR3 nucleotide sequence: TGCAGCGTTGACGGGGGTTACGAGCAGTACTTC.

J is TRBJ2-5 and V is TRBV4-1, with D hard to call. CDR3 length: 14 residues. With 0 bases removed from V and 5 bases from J, the gap between germline ends came to 10 bases. CDR1 is MGHRA and CDR2 is YSYEKL in the germline V gene. The CDR3 DNA follows: TGCGCCAGCAGCCAAGATCCAGGCCCGGAGACCCAGTACTTC. It is translated as CASSQDPGPETQYF.

The CDR3 sequence: CASNGWDNEQFF. In DNA form, the CDR3 reads TGTGCCAGTAACGGGTGGGACAATGAGCAGTTCTTC. V is TRBV19 and J is TRBJ2-1, with no clear D. The CDR3 consists of 12 residues. Germline CDR1 is LNHDA and CDR2 is SQIVND (reference sequence). Trimming removed 7 bases at V and 5 bases at J, with 9 bases between.

This rearrangement joins TRBV4-1 to TRBJ2-7, with TRBD1 matching 10 bases. This CDR3 is built from 14 residues. Germline V gene lookup returns CDR1 MGHRA and CDR2 YSYEKL. J lost 3 bases, V lost 5 bases, and 4 bases had no gene match. The CDR3 region is CASSSTGGNYEQYF. The CDR3 bases are TGCGCCAGCAGCTCGACAGGGGGCAACTACGAGCAGTACTTC.

The chain employs TRBV28 and TRBJ1-1; D not resolved. Germline values: CDR1 MDHEN, CDR2 SYDVKM. The CDR3 contains 13 residues. V shed 2 bases and J shed 5 bases, with 9 bases lying between them. The CDR3 loop reads CASSLERFTEAFF. CDR3 coding DNA: TGTGCCAGCAGTTTAGAGCGGTTTACTGAAGCTTTCTTT. The full variable domain, in which reference TRBV28 and TRBJ1-1 provide the parts outside the CDR3, is DVKVTQSSRYLVKRTGEKVFLECVQDMDHENMFWYRQDPGLGLRLIYFSYDVKMKEKGDIPEGYSVSREKKERFSLILESASTNQTSMYLCASSLERFTEAFFGQGTRLTVV.

This clonotype has a single count. This chain connects TRBV16 to TRBJ1-1, with D perhaps TRBD1 (5 bases). The ends were cut back, 2 bases at V and 5 bases at J, with 12 bases in the middle. The CDR3 is 14 residues long. Per the germline V gene, CDR1 is KGHSY and CDR2 is FQNENV. The CDR3 DNA is TGTGCCAGCAGCCAAGGCGGGGGGTCGACTGAAGCTTTCTTT. Amino acids: CASSQGGGSTEAFF.

This sequence joins TRBV28 and TRBJ1-1; D is unclear. The CDR3 runs 15 residues. Germline V gene lookup returns CDR1 MDHEN and CDR2 SYDVKM. Trimming shortened V by 7 bases and J by 4 bases, and 19 bases separated the two germline ends. The CDR3 spells CASTSGIGVGTEAFF. The DNA for the CDR3 is TGTGCCAGCACTAGCGGCATCGGGGTGGGCACTGAAGCTTTCTTT.

V gene TRBV23-1 combines with J gene TRBJ2-1; D uncertain. TRBV23-1 is flagged as an ORF with uncertain function. V gave up 11 bases and J gave up 0 bases, with 17 bases separating them. This CDR3 contains 15 residues. The DNA for the CDR3 is TGCGCCGTCAAATTCAACACGCTCTCCTACAATGAGCAGTTCTTC. It yields the protein CAVKFNTLSYNEQFF.

The CDR3 sequence: CASSYGGGAYNEQFF. The CDR3 DNA sequence: TGTGCCAGCAGTTACGGGGGGGGAGCCTACAATGAGCAGTTCTTC. This chain links TRBV6-5 with TRBJ2-1; 7 nucleotides match TRBD2. Trimming at V came to 2 bases and at J to 2 bases, leaving 3 bases not matched to a gene. Looked up from germline, CDR1 is MNHEY and CDR2 is SVGAGI. The CDR3 contains 15 residues.